The clone carrying this T cell receptor beta chain was seen many times. Its specificity is not known. Together with a sample-barcoded 5' primer, a J-beta primer mix was included in a second PCR lasting about 7 to 11 cycles. Each CDR3 protein gets one entry after TCRdb re-called the 5' RACE reads with MiXCR. This sample has approximately 810,000 distinct CDR3 sequences; under 30% occur once, and the top ten carry 17%. This sample was included in a study of blood T cells in healthy people across ages. Study in general: Per every two T cells, about one barcoded beta molecule was captured by template switching. Findings and caveats of the study: Per million T cells, the diversity of TCR beta decreased roughly linearly as age advanced. The unknown donor CMV status may have confounded expanded clonotype changes.

The CDR3 is made up of 13 amino acids. V was pared by 6 bases and J by 5 bases, with 16 bases between. Germline lookup yields CDR1 DFQATT and CDR2 SNEGSKA (reference sequence). Total RNA extracted from each sample amounted to at least 5.5 micrograms. This chain connects TRBV20-1 to TRBJ1-2; TRBD1 might be the D (5 bases). The sequenced sample consisted of blood. The sequence derives from a woman older than 75 in good health. CDR3 sequence (DNA): TGCAGTGCATGGGCAGGGATTGGTTATGGCTACACCTTC. It translates to CSAWAGIGYGYTF.